This is a list of T cell receptor beta chains from one sample in a study of blood T cell repertoires in COVID-19. Sequencing was performed with immunoSEQ multiplex PCR; in TCRdb, only in-frame clones are kept and a portion is missing. In the table there are a few hundred thousand clones, approximately 85% of which are singletons. Sequencing was performed on peripheral blood. The receptors originated from an older woman with acute or convalescent COVID-19. The CDR3 runs from the conserved cysteine through the conserved F or W. Only some rows state a clone size, as once, few, many or a class for expanded clones.

CASSASGTGRQTQYF,NA,TRBV9,TRBJ2-5
CASSAQRAGYTF,few,TRBV28,TRBJ1-2
CATSSGLGELFF,NA,TRBV24-1,TRBJ2-2
CASSSRDRDHEQYF,NA,TRBV13,TRBJ2-7
CAWSYGVGRSQAFF,few,TRBV30,TRBJ1-1
CASSQGTGDQPQHF,NA,TRBV3-1/TRBV3-2,TRBJ1-5
CASSVPQGSRSNYGYTF,NA,TRBV2,TRBJ1-2
CASSDRKTSPLHF,NA,TRBV19,TRBJ1-6
CATSDGVGEQFF,once,TRBV24-1,TRBJ2-1
CASRERWGPTYEQYF,NA,TRBV2,TRBJ2-7
CASSQTPTGPYEQYF,NA,TRBV5-5,TRBJ2-7
CASSVGPGMNTEAFF,NA,TRBV9,TRBJ1-1
CASSAATEAFF,NA,TRBV2,TRBJ1-1
CASSLGGGTGEAFF,NA,TRBV7-2,TRBJ1-1
CASTQVSSNYGYTF,NA,TRBV5-1,TRBJ1-2
CASSSGGAIQPQHF,NA,TRBV28,TRBJ1-5
CASSLYGRVQETQYF,NA,TRBV5-5,TRBJ2-5
CASSDRRLWGEETQYF,few,TRBV10-2,TRBJ2-5
CASSGGQGARFSQPQHF,NA,TRBV2,TRBJ1-5
CASSFSGGSYNEQFF,NA,TRBV28,TRBJ2-1
CASSHRGPRTDTQYF,NA,TRBV19,TRBJ2-3
CAIGVRYEQGGAFF,NA,TRBV6-5,TRBJ1-1
CATSSGLGGGELFF,NA,TRBV15,TRBJ2-2
CAIQRDRVNSPLHF,NA,TRBV2,TRBJ1-6
CASRDLQGNQPQHF,NA,TRBV19,TRBJ1-5
CSVGRDTDTQYF,NA,TRBV29-1,TRBJ2-3
CASSQRQGADTQYF,NA,TRBV4-1,TRBJ2-3
CASSYPGQPDQPQHF,NA,TRBV7-8,TRBJ1-5
CASSQRQGGEQFF,NA,TRBV7-9,TRBJ2-1
CASSLIENIQYF,NA,TRBV12-3/TRBV12-4,TRBJ2-4
CATSDLSPLHF,NA,TRBV10-3,TRBJ1-6
CAWTPQGNEQFF,NA,TRBV30,TRBJ2-1
CASSQDPNGLYNEQFF,NA,TRBV4-2,TRBJ2-1
CASSDTGYGYTF,NA,TRBV19,TRBJ1-2
CASSSGGQGNYGYTF,once,TRBV5-1,TRBJ1-2
CSARGNTEAFF,NA,TRBV20-1,TRBJ1-1
CASSQGRQGSSYEQYF,NA,TRBV3-1/TRBV3-2,TRBJ2-7
CASSPAGTGHRGYTF,NA,TRBV13,TRBJ1-2
CASRLTGVNTIYF,NA,TRBV2,TRBJ1-3
CASSSVPRVHGYTF,once,TRBV7-9,TRBJ1-2
CASSPYTNTEAFF,NA,TRBV3-1/TRBV3-2,TRBJ1-1
CASSSDSQSGNTIYF,once,TRBV7-8,TRBJ1-3
CASSWGQNPNQPQHF,once,TRBV5-1,TRBJ1-5
CASSLAGGNTIYF,NA,TRBV7-2,TRBJ1-3
CASGGGAGNTIYF,NA,TRBV6-5,TRBJ1-3
CASSIGQGLAGELFF,NA,TRBV19,TRBJ2-2
CASSLRTGRNTEAFF,NA,TRBV7-9,TRBJ1-1
CASSQSGPATEAFF,NA,TRBV4-1,TRBJ1-1
CASTRDFEETQYF,NA,TRBV6-6,TRBJ2-5
CASSFGQTNSPLHF,few,TRBV5-1,TRBJ1-6
CASRGTGRVNTEAFF,once,TRBV27,TRBJ1-1
CARRTGVIYGYTF,NA,TRBV5-1,TRBJ1-2
CASSSPPGQETQYF,NA,TRBV7-6,TRBJ2-5
CAAAPRTDYGYTF,NA,TRBV18,TRBJ1-2
CASSLSGQTLTEAFF,NA,TRBV5-4,TRBJ1-1
CASSYKRGGTDTQYF,NA,TRBV6-5,TRBJ2-3
CASSAQAAGAADTQYF,NA,TRBV7-2,TRBJ2-3
CASSQRTGANSPLHF,NA,TRBV6-5,TRBJ1-6
CASSPRRVSSYEQYF,NA,TRBV11-2,TRBJ2-7